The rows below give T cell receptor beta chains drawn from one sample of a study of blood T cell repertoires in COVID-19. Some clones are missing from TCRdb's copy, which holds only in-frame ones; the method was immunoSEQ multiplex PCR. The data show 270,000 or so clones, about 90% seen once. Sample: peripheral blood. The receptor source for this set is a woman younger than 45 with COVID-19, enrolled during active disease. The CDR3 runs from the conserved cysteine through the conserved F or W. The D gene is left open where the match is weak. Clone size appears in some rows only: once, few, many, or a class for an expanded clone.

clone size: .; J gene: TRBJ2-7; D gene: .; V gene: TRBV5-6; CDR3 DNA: TGTGCCAGCAGCCTAAGCGGGTACGAGCAGTACTTC; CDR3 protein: CASSLSGYEQYF
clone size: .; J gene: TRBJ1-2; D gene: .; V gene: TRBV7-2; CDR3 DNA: TGTGCCAGCACCTTTCCTGGGGCTGGCTACACCTTC; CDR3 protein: CASTFPGAGYTF
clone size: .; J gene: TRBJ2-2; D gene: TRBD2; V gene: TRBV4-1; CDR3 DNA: TGCGCCAGCAGCCAAGTGACTAGCAGCACCGGGGAGCTGTTTTTT; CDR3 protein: CASSQVTSSTGELFF
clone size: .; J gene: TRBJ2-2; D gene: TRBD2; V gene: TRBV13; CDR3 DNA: TGTGCCGCGACTAGCCCCCACGGGGAGCTGTTTTTT; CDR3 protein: CAATSPHGELFF
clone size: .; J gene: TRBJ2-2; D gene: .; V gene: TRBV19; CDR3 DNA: TGTGCCAGTAGTGCCCTACTAGCTACCGGGGAGCTGTTTTTT; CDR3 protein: CASSALLATGELFF
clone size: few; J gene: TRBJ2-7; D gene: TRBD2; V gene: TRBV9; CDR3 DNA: TGTGCCAGCAGCACAGATAGCGGGGGGGCTGTAGTGCAGTACTTC; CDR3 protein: CASSTDSGGAVVQYF
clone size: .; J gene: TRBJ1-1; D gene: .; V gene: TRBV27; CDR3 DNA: TGTGCCAGCAGTTCCTTACAGGGTCTGGGCACTGAAGCTTTCTTT; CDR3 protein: CASSSLQGLGTEAFF
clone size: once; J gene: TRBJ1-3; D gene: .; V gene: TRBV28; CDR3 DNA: TGTGCCAGCAGGCAGCGGTCCTCTGGAAACACCATATATTTT; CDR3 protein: CASRQRSSGNTIYF
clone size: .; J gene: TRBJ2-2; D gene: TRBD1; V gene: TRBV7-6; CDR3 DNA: TGTGCCAGCAGCAACAGGGGGCCGAACACCGGGGAGCTGTTTTTT; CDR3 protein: CASSNRGPNTGELFF
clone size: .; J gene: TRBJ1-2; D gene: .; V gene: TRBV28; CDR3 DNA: TGTGCCAGCAGTTTACCAGGGTCGAGCGCTAACTATGGCTACACCTTC; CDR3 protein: CASSLPGSSANYGYTF
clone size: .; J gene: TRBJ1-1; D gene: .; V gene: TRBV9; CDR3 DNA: TGTGCCAGCAGCGTACCGGGAGGCCGCACTGAAGCTTTCTTT; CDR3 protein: CASSVPGGRTEAFF
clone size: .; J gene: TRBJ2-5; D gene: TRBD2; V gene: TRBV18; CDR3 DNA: TGTGCCAGCTCACATAATCGTCATCAGCAGCGGGGGGTTTCGGAAGAGACCCAGTACTTC; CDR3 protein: CASSHNRHQQRGVSEETQYF
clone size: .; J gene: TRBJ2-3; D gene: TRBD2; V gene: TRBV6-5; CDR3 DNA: TGTGCCAGCACTAAGGTCCTAGCGGGGACCGTGACGCAGTATTTT; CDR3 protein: CASTKVLAGTVTQYF
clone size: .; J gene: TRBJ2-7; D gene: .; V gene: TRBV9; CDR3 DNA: TGTGCCAGCAGCGTAGGGTGGGGCCGCTACGAGCAGTACTTC; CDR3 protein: CASSVGWGRYEQYF
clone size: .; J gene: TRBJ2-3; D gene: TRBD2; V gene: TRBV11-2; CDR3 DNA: TGTGCCAGCAGCTTTAGCGGGGGGAACACAGATACGCAGTATTTT; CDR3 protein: CASSFSGGNTDTQYF
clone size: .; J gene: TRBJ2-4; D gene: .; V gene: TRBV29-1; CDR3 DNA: TGCAGCACGAGGACAGTATTGAACATTCAGTACTTC; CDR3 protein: CSTRTVLNIQYF
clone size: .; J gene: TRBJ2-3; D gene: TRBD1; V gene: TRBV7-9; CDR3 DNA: TGTGCCAGCAGCACGAACAAGGGGGCCGACACAGATACGCAGTATTTT; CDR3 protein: CASSTNKGADTDTQYF
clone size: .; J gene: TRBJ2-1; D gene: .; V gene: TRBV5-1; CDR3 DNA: TGCGCCAGCGACGACCGTGACAGGACCTATAAAAATGAGCAGTTCTTC; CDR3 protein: CASDDRDRTYKNEQFF
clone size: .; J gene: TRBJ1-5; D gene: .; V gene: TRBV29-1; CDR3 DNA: TGCAGCGGAGGGCGCAATCAGCCCCAGCATTTT; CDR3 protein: CSGGRNQPQHF
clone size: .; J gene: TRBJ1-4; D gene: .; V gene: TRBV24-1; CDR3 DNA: TGTGCCACCAGTGATTGGGAACAGAGCGGGCGTGAAAAACTGTTTTTT; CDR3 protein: CATSDWEQSGREKLFF
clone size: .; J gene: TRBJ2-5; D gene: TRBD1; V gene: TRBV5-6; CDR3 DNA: TGTGCCAGCAGCTTGGAAGCCAGGGGGCTGGGGGAGACCCAGTACTTC; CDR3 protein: CASSLEARGLGETQYF
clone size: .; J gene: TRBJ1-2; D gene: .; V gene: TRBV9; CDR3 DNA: TGTGCCAGCAGCGTCAGGGATGCCTATGGCTACACCTTC; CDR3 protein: CASSVRDAYGYTF
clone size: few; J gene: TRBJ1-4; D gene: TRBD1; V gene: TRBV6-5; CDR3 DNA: TGTGCCAGCCGACCCGGGGGGACAGGGGCTGAAAAACTGTTTTTT; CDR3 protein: CASRPGGTGAEKLFF
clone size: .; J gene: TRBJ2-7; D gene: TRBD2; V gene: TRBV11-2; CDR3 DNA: TGTGCCAGCAGCTCGACTAGCGCCTACTCCTACGAGCAGTACTTC; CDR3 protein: CASSSTSAYSYEQYF
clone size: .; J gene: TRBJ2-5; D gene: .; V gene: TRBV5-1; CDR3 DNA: TGCGCCAGCAGAAACGGGGGCGGGAGAGAGACCCAGTACTTC; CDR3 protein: CASRNGGGRETQYF
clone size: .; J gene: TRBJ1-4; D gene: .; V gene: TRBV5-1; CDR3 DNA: TGCGCCAGCAGCTTGGGGCACGCAACTAATGAAAAACTGTTTTTT; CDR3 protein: CASSLGHATNEKLFF
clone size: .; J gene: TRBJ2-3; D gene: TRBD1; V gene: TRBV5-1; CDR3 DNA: TGCGCCAGCAGCCCAGTAGGGGGCGCGGGAGATACGCAGTATTTT; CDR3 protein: CASSPVGGAGDTQYF
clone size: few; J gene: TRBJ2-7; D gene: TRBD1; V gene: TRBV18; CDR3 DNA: TGTGCCAGCTCGCCCCGCACAGGGGGGTACGAGCAGTACTTC; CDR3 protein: CASSPRTGGYEQYF
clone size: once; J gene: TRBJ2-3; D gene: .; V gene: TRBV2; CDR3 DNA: TGTGCCAGCAGTTATACTAGCACAGATACGCAGTATTTT; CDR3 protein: CASSYTSTDTQYF
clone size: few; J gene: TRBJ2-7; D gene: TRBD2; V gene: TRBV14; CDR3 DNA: TGTGCCAGCAGCCAAGGGATTGGTGCGGGCCTAGCGGGGGCCTACGAGCAGTACTTC; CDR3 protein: CASSQGIGAGLAGAYEQYF
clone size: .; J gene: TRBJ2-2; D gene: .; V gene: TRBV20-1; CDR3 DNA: TGCAGTGCTAGTGGCTACCTCACCGGGGAGCTGTTTTTT; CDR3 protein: CSASGYLTGELFF
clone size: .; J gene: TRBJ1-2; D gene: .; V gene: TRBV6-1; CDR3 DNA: TGTGCCAGCAGTGAAAGGGTTGGTCCAGGGCCGGACTATGGCTACACCTTC; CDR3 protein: CASSERVGPGPDYGYTF
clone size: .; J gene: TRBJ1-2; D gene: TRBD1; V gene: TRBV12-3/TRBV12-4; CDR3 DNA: TGTGCCAGCAGTTTTACAGGGGAAGGCTACACCTTC; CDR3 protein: CASSFTGEGYTF
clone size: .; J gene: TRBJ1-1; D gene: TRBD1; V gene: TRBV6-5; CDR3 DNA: TGTGCCAGCAGGTACAGGGGACAAAGGAACACTGAAGCTTTCTTT; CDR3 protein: CASRYRGQRNTEAFF
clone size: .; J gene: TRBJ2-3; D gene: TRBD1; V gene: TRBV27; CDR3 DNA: TGTGCCACGGGACAGGTGCGCACAGATACGCAGTATTTT; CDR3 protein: CATGQVRTDTQYF
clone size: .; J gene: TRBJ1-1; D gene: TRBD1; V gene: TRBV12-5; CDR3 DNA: TGTGCTAGTGGTTTGGCCTTGACAGGGGACGGGGCTGAAGCTTTCTTT; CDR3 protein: CASGLALTGDGAEAFF
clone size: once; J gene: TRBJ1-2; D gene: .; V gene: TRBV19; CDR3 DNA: TGTGCCAGTAGTAGAGGCATCGTCGGACAGCTGAACTATGGCTACACCTTC; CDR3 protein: CASSRGIVGQLNYGYTF
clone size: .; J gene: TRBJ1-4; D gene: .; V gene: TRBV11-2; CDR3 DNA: TGTGCCAGCAGCTTATTACTTAATAATGAAAAACTGTTTTTT; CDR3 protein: CASSLLLNNEKLFF
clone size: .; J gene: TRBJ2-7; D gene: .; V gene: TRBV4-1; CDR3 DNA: TGCGCCAGCAGCCATTCAAGATCAGGCGAAGGTTACTACGAGCAGTACTTC; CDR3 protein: CASSHSRSGEGYYEQYF
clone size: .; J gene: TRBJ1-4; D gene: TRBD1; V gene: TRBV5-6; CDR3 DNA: TGTGCCAGCAGCCAGGGACAGGAGACGGAAAAACTGTTTTTT; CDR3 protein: CASSQGQETEKLFF